This T cell receptor beta chain derives from a study of post-analysis software for immune sequencing data. Overall study: Relapsing-remitting, secondary progressive and progressive-relapsing forms of multiple sclerosis all featured among disease courses.

The CDR3 covers 16 residues. V was pared by 4 bases and J by 2 bases, with 10 bases of the junction left unmatched. Germline-derived CDR1 and CDR2 are MNHEY and SVGAGI. Whole-study findings and limits: Comparison of patients with controls showed about 5 TRBV segments more frequent in patients, TRBV5-6, TRBV5-1 and TRBV20-1 among them. In multiple sclerosis, normalized Chao1 diversity was significantly below that of controls. Samples from one preparation batch, clustered by F measure, grouped strongly together.

The library was made from cDNA and included unique molecular identifiers. Each CDR3 protein is one row after TCRdb ran MiXCR on the PCR reads. Of roughly 800,000 distinct CDR3 sequences listed, 46% are singletons. This clonotype turned up a few times. The antigen remains undetermined. The chain recombines TRBV6-5 with TRBJ2-7; TRBD1 matches 8 bases. The TCR comes from a girl aged 5-17 years with multiple sclerosis. Sequencing was performed on blood. CDR3 nucleotide sequence: TGTGCCAGCAGTTTCCGAATCTCAGGGGGCCCCTACGAGCAGTACTTC. Translating it yields CASSFRISGGPYEQYF.